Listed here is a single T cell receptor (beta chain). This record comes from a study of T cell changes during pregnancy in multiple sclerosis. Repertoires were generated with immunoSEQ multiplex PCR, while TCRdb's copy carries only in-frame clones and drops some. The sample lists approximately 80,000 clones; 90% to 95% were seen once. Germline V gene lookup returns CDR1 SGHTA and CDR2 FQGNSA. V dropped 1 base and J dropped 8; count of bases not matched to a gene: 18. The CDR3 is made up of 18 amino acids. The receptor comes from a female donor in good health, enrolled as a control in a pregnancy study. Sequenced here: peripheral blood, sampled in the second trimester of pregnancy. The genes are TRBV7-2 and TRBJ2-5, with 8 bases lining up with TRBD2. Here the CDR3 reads CASSLVWEGGLGKRTQYF. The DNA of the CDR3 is TGTGCCAGCAGCTTAGTGTGGGAGGGGGGACTAGGGAAGAGAACCCAGTACTTC.